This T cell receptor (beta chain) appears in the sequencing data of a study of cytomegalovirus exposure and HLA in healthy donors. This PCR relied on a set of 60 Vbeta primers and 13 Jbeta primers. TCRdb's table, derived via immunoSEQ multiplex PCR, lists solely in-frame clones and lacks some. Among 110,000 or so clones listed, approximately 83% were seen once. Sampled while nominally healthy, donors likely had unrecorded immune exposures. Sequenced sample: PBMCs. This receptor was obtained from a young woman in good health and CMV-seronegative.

The CDR3 reads CASRLGPGQMYF. The CDR3 DNA reads TGTGCCAGCAGGCTCGGCCCGGGACAGATGTACTTC. The gene calls are TRBV6-5 and TRBJ2-5, with TRBD1 identical over 7 bases. The CDR3 runs 12 residues. After removal of 6 bases from V and 13 bases from J, the junction contained 11 bases not matched to a gene. Germline CDR1 MNHEY, CDR2 SVGAGI.